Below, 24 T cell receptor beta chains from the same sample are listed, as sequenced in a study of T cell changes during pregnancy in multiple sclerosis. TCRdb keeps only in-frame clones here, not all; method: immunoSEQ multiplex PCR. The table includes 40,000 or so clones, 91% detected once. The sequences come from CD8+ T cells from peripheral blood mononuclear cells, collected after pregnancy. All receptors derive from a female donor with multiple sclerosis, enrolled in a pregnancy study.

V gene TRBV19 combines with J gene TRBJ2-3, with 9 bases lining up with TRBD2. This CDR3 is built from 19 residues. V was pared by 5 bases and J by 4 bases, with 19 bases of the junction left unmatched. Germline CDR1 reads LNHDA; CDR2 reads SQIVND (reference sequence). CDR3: CASSGGHVRSGGQADTQYF. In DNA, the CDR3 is TGTGCCAGTAGTGGGGGACATGTACGGAGCGGGGGGCAGGCAGATACGCAGTATTTT.

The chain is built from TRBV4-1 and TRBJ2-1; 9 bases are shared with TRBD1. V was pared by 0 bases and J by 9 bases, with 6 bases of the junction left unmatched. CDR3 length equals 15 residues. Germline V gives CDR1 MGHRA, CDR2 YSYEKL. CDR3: CASSQEGQGFGEQFF. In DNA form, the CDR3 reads TGCGCCAGCAGCCAAGAGGGACAGGGTTTTGGTGAGCAGTTCTTC.

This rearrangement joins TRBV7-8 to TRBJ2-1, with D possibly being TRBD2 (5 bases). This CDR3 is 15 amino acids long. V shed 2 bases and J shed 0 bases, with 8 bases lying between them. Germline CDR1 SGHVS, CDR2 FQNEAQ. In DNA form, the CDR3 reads TGTGCCAGCAGCTTAAGGGCGGGCTCCTACAATGAGCAGTTCTTC. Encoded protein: CASSLRAGSYNEQFF.

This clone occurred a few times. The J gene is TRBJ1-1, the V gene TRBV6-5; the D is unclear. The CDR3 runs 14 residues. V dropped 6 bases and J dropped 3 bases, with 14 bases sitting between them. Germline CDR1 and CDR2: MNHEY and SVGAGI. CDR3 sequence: CASSRVVGDTEAFF. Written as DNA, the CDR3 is TGTGCCAGCAGCCGGGTCGTCGGGGACACTGAAGCTTTCTTT.

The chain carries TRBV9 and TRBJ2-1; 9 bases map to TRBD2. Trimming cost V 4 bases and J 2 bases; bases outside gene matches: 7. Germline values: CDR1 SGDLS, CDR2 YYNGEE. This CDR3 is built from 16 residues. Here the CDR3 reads CASSPSGGNAYNEQFF. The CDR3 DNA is TGTGCCAGCAGCCCAAGCGGGGGGAACGCCTACAATGAGCAGTTCTTC.

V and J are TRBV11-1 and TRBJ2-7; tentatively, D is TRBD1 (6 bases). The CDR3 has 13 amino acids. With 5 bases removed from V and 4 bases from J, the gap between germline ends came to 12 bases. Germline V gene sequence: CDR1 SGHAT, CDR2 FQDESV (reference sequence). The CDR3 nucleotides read TGTGCCAGCAGCGTCAGGACAGCTTACGAGCAGTACTTC. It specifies CASSVRTAYEQYF.

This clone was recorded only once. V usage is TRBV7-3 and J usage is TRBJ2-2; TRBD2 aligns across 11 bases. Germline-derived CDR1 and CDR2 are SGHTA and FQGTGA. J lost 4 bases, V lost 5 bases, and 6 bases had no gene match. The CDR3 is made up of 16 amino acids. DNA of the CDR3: TGTGCCAGCAGCCAACCCGGGACTAGCGGCACCGGGGAGCTGTTTTTT. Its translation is CASSQPGTSGTGELFF.

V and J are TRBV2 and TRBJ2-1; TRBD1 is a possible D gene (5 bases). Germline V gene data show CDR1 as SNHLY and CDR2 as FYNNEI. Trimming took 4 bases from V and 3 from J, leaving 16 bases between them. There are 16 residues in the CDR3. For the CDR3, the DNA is TGTGCCAGCAGTGGGACATTCGATAGAAACTACAATGAGCAGTTCTTC. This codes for CASSGTFDRNYNEQFF.

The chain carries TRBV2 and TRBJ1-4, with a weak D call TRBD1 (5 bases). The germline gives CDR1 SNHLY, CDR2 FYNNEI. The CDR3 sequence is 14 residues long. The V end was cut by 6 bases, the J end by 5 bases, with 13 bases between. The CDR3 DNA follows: TGTGCCAGCAGAGTGGGAGGGGCGAATGAAAAACTGTTTTTT. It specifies CASRVGGANEKLFF.

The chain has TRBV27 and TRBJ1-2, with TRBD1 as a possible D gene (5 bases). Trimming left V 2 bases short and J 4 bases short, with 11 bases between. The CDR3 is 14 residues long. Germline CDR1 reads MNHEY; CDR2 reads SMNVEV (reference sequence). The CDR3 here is CASSLKPRVYGYTF. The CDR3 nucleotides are TGTGCCAGCAGTTTAAAGCCCAGGGTCTATGGCTACACCTTC.

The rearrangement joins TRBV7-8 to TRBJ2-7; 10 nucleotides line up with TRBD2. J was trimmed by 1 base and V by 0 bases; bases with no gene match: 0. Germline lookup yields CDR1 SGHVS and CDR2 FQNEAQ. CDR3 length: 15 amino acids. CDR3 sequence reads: CASSLASGRSYEQYF. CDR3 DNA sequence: TGTGCCAGCAGCTTAGCTAGCGGGAGGTCCTACGAGCAGTACTTC.

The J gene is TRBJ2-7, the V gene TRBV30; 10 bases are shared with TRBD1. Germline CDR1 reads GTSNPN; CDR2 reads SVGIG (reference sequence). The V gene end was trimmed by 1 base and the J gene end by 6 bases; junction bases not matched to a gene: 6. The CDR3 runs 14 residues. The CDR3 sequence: CAWSAGTGVREQYF. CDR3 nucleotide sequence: TGTGCCTGGAGTGCCGGGACAGGGGTGCGCGAGCAGTACTTC.

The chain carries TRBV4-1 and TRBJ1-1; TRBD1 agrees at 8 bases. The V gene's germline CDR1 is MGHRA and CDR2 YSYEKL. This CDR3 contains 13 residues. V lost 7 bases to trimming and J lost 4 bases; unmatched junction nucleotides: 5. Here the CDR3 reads CASTGQALTEAFF. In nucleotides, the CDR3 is TGCGCCAGCACGGGACAGGCTCTCACTGAAGCTTTCTTT.

CDR3 in DNA: TGCGCCAGCAGCCCTCGACAGGGGTCGAGCAATCAGCCCCAGCATTTT. Translated: CASSPRQGSSNQPQHF. This chain joins TRBV4-1 and TRBJ1-5; TRBD1 matches 8 bases. Germline CDR1 MGHRA, CDR2 YSYEKL. The CDR3 has 16 residues. J was trimmed by 1 base and V by 4 bases; bases with no gene match: 6.

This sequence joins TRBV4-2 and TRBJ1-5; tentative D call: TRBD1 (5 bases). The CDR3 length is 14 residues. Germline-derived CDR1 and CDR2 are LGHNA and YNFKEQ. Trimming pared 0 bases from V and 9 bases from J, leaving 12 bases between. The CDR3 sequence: CASSQDQGGGPQHF. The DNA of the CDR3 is TGTGCCAGCAGCCAAGATCAGGGAGGAGGGCCCCAGCATTTT.

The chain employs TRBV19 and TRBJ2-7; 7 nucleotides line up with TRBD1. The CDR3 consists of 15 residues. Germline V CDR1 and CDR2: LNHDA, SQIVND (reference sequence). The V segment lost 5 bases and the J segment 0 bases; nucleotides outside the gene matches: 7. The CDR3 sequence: CASSATRDSSYEQYF. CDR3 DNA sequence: TGTGCCAGTAGTGCAACCCGGGACAGCTCCTACGAGCAGTACTTC.

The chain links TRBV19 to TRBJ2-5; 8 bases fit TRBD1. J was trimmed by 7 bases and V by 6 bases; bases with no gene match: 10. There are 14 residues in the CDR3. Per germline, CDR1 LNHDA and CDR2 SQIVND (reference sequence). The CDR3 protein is CASSTHDRGGTQYF. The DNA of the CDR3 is TGTGCCAGTAGCACCCATGACAGGGGAGGGACCCAGTACTTC.

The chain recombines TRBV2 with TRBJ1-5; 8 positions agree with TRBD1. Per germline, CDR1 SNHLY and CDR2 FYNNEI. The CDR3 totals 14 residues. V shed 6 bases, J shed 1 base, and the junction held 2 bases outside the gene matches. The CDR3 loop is CASSRTGSNQPQHF. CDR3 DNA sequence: TGTGCCAGCAGCCGGACAGGGAGCAATCAGCCCCAGCATTTT.

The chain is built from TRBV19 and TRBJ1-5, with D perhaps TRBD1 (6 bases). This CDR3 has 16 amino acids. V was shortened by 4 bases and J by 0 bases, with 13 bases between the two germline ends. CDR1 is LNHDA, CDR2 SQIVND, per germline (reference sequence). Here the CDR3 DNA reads TGTGCCAGTAGTACCAACAGGGCCTATAGCAATCAGCCCCAGCATTTT. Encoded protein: CASSTNRAYSNQPQHF.

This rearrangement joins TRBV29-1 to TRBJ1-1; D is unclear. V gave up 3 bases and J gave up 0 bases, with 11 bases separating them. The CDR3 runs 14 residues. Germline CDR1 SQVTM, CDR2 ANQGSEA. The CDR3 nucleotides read TGCAGCGTTGAGGCCAGGATGATGAACACTGAAGCTTTCTTT. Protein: CSVEARMMNTEAFF.

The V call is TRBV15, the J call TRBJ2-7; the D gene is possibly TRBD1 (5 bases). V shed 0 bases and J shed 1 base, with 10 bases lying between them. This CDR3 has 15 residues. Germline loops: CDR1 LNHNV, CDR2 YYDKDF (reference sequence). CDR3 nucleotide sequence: TGTGCCACCAGCAGAGATAGCAGGGCTTCCTACGAGCAGTACTTC. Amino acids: CATSRDSRASYEQYF.

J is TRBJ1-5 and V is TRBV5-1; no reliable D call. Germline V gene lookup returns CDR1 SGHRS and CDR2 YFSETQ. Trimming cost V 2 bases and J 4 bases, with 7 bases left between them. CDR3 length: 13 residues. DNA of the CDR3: TGCGCCAGCAGCTTAACAGCTAATCAGCCCCAGCATTTT. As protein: CASSLTANQPQHF.

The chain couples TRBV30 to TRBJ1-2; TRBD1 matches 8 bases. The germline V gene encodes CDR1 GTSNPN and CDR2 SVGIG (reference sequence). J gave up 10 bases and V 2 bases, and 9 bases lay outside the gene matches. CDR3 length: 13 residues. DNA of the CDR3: TGTGCCTGGAGTTGGGCCGGACAGGGTGACTACACCTTC. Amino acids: CAWSWAGQGDYTF.

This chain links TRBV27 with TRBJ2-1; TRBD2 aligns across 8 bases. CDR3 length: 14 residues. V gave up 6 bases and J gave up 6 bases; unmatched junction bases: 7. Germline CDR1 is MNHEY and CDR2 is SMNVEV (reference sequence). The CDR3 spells CASRPGGRVNEQFF. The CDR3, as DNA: TGTGCCAGCAGACCGGGGGGGCGGGTCAATGAGCAGTTCTTC.